These 10 T cell receptor beta chains originate from one sample sequenced in a study of T cell repertoires in cytomegalovirus infection (dated by TCRdb to between 2018 and 2020). This sample was sequenced with an Illumina HiSeq 1500. TCRdb trimmed the raw reads at Q25, called clones with MiXCR and kept productive beta chains. Rows merge per CDR3 protein into single entries with the most common DNA and genes. In all, the sample holds over 450,000 distinct CDR3 sequences, and 11% of those were seen once. The ten largest make up approximately 10% of the sample. What was sequenced was PBMCs. The receptors derive from a human donor in good health (CMV status not recorded). Some clones in this sample may be carry-over from other donors' samples.

As to this clonotype: This may arise from a read error, as a much more abundant clone is one base away. For the CDR3, the DNA is TGTGCCAGCAGGACAGGGGGGACTGATGCTTTCTTT. Protein sequence: CASRTGGTDAFF. The J gene is TRBJ1-1, the V gene TRBV6-2 or TRBV6-3; 9 bases line up with TRBD1. Germline V CDR1 and CDR2: MNHEY, SVGEGT. The CDR3 extends over 12 amino acids.

Many counts were recorded for this clonotype. The V gene is TRBV7-6, the J gene TRBJ2-5, with D tentatively TRBD2 (7 bases). The germline V gene encodes CDR1 SGHVS and CDR2 FNYEAQ. V lost 5 bases and J lost 5, with 12 bases in between. This CDR3 region has 13 residues. The CDR3, as DNA: TGTGCCAGCAGCGGGGGGGGCAGGGAGACCCAGTACTTC. Translated: CASSGGGRETQYF.

Ten or more counts support this clonotype. The rearrangement joins TRBV10-3 to TRBJ2-2; D is unclear. The germline V gene has CDR1 ENHRY and CDR2 SYGVKD. Trimming pared 3 bases from V and 0 bases from J, leaving 5 bases between. The CDR3 extends over 14 amino acids. CDR3 DNA sequence: TGTGCCATCAGTGATCCGGCGAACACCGGGGAGCTGTTTTTT. Amino acid sequence: CAISDPANTGELFF.

This clonotype was observed a few times. J is TRBJ2-3 and V is TRBV27; D gene unclear. The germline V and J ends were trimmed by 7 bases and 0 bases, with 8 bases remaining between them. CDR3 length equals 13 residues. Germline loops: CDR1 MNHEY, CDR2 SMNVEV (reference sequence). The CDR3, as DNA: TGTGCCAGCACCCCCTCTAGCACAGATACGCAGTATTTT. Residues: CASTPSSTDTQYF.

This clonotype has ten or more counts. The rearrangement joins TRBV6-1 to TRBJ1-1; no reliable D call. The ends were cut back, 3 bases at V and 11 bases at J, with 7 bases in the middle. Germline V gene sequence: CDR1 MNHNS, CDR2 SASEGT. This CDR3 has 10 amino acids. CDR3 coding DNA: TGTGCCAGCAGTGAGGGTGACGCTTTCTTT. It translates to CASSEGDAFF.

This clonotype was counted ten times or more. The rearrangement uses TRBV7-9 and TRBJ1-4, with TRBD1 matching over 11 bases. The CDR3 loop spans 15 amino acids. After removal of 5 bases from V and 7 bases from J, the junction contained 6 bases not matched to a gene. Germline assignment: CDR1 SEHNR and CDR2 FQNEAQ (reference sequence). The DNA for the CDR3 is TGTGCCAGCAGCACTTATGGACAGGGGGCTGAAAAACTGTTTTTT. Its protein is CASSTYGQGAEKLFF.

This clonotype was detected many times. The chain joins TRBV15 to TRBJ2-7; 8 nucleotides align to TRBD2. After removal of 0 bases from V and 3 bases from J, the junction contained 19 bases not matched to a gene. Germline V gene lookup returns CDR1 LNHNV and CDR2 YYDKDF (reference sequence). The length of the CDR3 is 20 residues. CDR3 nucleotide sequence: TGTGCCACCAGCAGAGATGAAGGGCAGTTCCTAGCGGGTGGGAACTACGAGCAGTACTTC. It specifies CATSRDEGQFLAGGNYEQYF.

This clonotype was found many times. The chain combines TRBV7-9 with TRBJ1-5; 7 nucleotides align to TRBD1. The CDR3 extends over 15 amino acids. Germline V gene data show CDR1 as SEHNR and CDR2 as FQNEAQ (reference sequence). Unmatched junction bases numbered 6, after V lost 4 bases and J lost 3 bases. The CDR3 region is CASSSDREPNQPQHF. DNA for the CDR3: TGTGCCAGCAGCTCCGACAGGGAACCCAATCAGCCCCAGCATTTT.

This clonotype was counted at least ten times. The chain is built from TRBV19 and TRBJ1-1, with D maybe TRBD1 (5 bases). The length of the CDR3 is 14 residues. V was trimmed by 3 bases and J by 1 base, leaving 9 bases between them. Germline V gives CDR1 LNHDA, CDR2 SQIVND (reference sequence). DNA of the CDR3: TGTGCCAGTAGTATGTCAGGGACGAACACTGAAGCTTTCTTT. Protein: CASSMSGTNTEAFF.

Ten or more counts support this clonotype. The chain uses TRBV7-3 and TRBJ2-1; D remains ambiguous. CDR3 length: 15 amino acids. V lost 0 bases and J lost 4, with 10 bases in between. Germline CDR1 SGHTA, CDR2 FQGTGA. The CDR3 here is CASSLTGSGYNEQFF. In DNA form, the CDR3 reads TGTGCCAGCAGCTTAACAGGATCGGGTTACAATGAGCAGTTCTTC.